The clone carrying this T cell receptor beta chain was recorded at least ten times. What it recognizes is unknown. These data come from a study of shared clonotypes between healthy human individuals. Overall study findings and caveats: Specimens sampled were limited to blood, with tissue repertoires likely differing.

Donors comprised healthy HIV-negative adults lacking recent acute infections or vaccinations. This table comes from immunoSEQ multiplex PCR, and its TCRdb copy is limited to in-frame clones, with some not included. The sample has nearly 500,000 clones; about three quarters are singletons. The CDR3 spans 17 residues. The TCR comes from a woman aged 40 to 50 in good health. Some clones in this sample may be carry-over from other donors' samples. The chain couples TRBV21-1 to TRBJ2-1; TRBD2, the D gene given by the table, was not confirmed from the DNA. TRBV21-1 is assigned pseudogene status. Specimen: PBMCs. Written as DNA, the CDR3 is TGTGCCAGCAGCAAAGCCCCACTTACGCTAGCGGGAGTTGAGCAGTTCTTC. Translation: CASSKAPLTLAGVEQFF.